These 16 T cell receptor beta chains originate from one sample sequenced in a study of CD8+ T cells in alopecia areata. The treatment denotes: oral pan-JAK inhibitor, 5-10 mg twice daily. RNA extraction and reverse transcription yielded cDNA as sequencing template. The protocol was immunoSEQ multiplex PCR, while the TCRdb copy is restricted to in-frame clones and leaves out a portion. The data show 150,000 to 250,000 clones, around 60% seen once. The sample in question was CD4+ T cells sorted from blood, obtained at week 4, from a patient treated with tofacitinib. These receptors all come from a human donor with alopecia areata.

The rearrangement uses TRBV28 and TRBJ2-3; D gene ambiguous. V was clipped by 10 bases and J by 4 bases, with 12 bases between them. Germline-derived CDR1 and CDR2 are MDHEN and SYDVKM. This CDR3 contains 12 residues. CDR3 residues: CATTKPPDTQYF. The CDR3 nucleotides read TGTGCCACCACGAAACCCCCAGATACGCAGTATTTT.

This CDR3 is CSVRSQSTNNEQFF. In DNA form, the CDR3 reads TGCAGCGTCCGATCCCAGTCTACCAACAATGAGCAGTTCTTC. This chain links TRBV29-1 with TRBJ2-1; D is unresolved. The CDR3 loop spans 14 amino acids. The germline V gene has CDR1 SQVTM and CDR2 ANQGSEA. V was trimmed by 6 bases and J by 5 bases, leaving 17 bases between them.

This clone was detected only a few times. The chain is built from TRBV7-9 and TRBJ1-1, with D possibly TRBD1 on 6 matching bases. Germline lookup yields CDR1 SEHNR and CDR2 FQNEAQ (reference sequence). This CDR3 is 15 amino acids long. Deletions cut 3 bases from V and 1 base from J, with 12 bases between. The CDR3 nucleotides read TGTGCCAGCAGCTTTGAAGGGACAAAGAACACTGAAGCTTTCTTT. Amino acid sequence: CASSFEGTKNTEAFF.

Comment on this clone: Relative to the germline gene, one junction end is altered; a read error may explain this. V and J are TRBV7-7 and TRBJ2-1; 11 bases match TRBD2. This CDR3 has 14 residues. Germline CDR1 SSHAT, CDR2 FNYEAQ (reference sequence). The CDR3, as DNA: TGTGCTAGCAGTAGCGGGGGGGCCTACAATGAGCAGTTCTTC. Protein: CASSSGGAYNEQFF.

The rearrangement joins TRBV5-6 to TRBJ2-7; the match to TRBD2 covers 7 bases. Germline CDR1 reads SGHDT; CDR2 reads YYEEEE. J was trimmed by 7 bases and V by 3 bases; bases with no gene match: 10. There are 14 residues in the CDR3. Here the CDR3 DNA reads TGTGCCAGCAGCTCCCCCGGGACTACGGGAGAGCAGTACTTC. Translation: CASSSPGTTGEQYF.

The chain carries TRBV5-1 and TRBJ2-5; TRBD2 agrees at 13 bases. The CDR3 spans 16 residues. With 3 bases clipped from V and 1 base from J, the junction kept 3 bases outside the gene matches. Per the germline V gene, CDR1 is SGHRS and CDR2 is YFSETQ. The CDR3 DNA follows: TGCGCCAGCAGCTCGGGGACTAGCGGGGTCCAAGAGACCCAGTACTTC. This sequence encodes CASSSGTSGVQETQYF.

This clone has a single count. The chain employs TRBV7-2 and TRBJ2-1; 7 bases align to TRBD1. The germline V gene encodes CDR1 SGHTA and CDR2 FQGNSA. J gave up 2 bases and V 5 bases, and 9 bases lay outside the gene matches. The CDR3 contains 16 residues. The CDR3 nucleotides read TGTGCCAGCAGCCCTAGGGCCACAGGGGCCTACAATGAGCAGTTCTTC. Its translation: CASSPRATGAYNEQFF.

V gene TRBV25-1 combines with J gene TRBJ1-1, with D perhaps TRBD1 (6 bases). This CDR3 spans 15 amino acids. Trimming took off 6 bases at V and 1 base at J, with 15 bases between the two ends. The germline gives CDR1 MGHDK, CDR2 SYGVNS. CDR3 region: CASSPLDRENTEAFF. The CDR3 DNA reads TGTGCCAGCAGCCCCCTGGACAGAGAGAACACTGAAGCTTTCTTT.

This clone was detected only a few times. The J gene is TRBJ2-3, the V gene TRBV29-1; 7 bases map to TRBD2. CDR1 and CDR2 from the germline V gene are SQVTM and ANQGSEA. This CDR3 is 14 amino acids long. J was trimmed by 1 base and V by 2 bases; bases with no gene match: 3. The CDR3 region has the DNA TGCAGCGTTGAACTAGCGGAACGCACAGATACGCAGTATTTT. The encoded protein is CSVELAERTDTQYF.

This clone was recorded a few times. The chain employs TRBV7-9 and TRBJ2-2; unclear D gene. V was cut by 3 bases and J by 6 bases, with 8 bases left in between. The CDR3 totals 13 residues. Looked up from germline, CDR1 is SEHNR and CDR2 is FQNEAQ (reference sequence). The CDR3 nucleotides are TGTGCCAGCAGCTTGCACAGATCCGGGGAGCTGTTTTTT. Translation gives CASSLHRSGELFF.

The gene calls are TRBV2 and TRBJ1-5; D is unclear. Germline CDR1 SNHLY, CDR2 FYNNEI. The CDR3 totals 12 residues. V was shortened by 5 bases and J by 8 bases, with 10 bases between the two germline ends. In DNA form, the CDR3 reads TGTGCCAGCAGTAGAGTAAGCGAGCCCCAGCATTTT. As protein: CASSRVSEPQHF. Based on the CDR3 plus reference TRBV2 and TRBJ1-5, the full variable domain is EPEVTQTPSHQVTQMGQEVILRCVPISNHLYFYWYRQILGQKVEFLVSFYNNEISEKSEIFDDQFSVERPDGSNFTLKIRSTKLEDSAMYFCASSRVSEPQHFGDGTRLSIL.

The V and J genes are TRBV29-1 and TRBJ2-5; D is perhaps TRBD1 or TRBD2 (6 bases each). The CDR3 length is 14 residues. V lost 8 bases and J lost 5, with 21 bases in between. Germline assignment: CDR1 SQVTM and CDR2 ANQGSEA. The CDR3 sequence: CSLFDGGRRETQYF. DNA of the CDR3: TGCAGCTTGTTTGACGGGGGCCGTAGGGAGACCCAGTACTTC.

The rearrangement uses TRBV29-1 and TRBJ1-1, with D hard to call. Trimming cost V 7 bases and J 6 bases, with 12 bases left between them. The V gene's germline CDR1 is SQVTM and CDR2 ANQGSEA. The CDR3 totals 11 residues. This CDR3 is CSARIRSEAFF. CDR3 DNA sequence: TGCAGCGCACGCATTCGGTCTGAAGCTTTCTTT.

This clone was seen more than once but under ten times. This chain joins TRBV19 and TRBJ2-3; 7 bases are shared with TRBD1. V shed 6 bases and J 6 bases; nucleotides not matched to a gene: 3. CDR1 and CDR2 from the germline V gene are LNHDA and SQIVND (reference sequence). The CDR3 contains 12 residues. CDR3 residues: CASSQTGDTQYF. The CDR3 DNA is TGTGCCAGTAGCCAGACAGGGGATACGCAGTATTTT.

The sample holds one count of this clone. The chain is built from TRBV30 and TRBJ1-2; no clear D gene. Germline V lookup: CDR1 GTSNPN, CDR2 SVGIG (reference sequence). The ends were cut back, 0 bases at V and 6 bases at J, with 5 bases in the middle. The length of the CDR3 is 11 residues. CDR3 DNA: TGTGCCTGGAGTGTGGGAGATGGCTACACCTTC. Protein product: CAWSVGDGYTF.

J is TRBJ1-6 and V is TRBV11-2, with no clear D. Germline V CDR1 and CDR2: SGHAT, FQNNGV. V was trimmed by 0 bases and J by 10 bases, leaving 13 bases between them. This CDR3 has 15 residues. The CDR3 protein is CASSLDPSGNSPLHF. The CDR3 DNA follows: TGTGCCAGCAGCTTAGATCCTTCGGGAAACTCACCCCTCCACTTT. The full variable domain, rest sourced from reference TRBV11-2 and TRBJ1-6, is EAGVAQSPRYKIIEKRQSVAFWCNPISGHATLYWYQQILGQGPKLLIQFQNNGVVDDSQLPKDRFSAERLKGVDSTLKIQPAKLEDSAVYLCASSLDPSGNSPLHFGNGTRLTVT.